This TCR beta chain was profiled in a study of regulatory T cells in long-lasting Graves disease. Ten or more counts support this clonotype. Specified time point: newly diagnosed GD, antithyroid drugs for less than 3 months. Scientists built the TCR library using RNA that was extracted from PBMCs. The authors built TCR beta libraries using iRepertoire HTBI primers and Arm-PCR of CDR3 regions. A single record per CDR3 protein comes from TCRdb applying MiXCR to the multiplex PCR reads. The table lists about 540,000 distinct CDR3 sequences, about 13% of them singletons. CDR3 length: 14 amino acids. Germline CDR1 is PRHDT and CDR2 is FYEKMQ (reference sequence). The ends were cut back, 3 bases at V and 4 bases at J, with 11 bases in the middle. The data were also submitted as part of a second study, on T cells in Graves' hyperthyroidism and ophthalmopathy.

The TCR originated in a man aged 25 to 45 with Graves disease. The chain joins TRBV13 to TRBJ2-3; a weak D match, TRBD2 (5 bases). Sample: peripheral blood mononuclear cells (PBMCs), taken at new diagnosis, from a patient treated with antithyroid drugs. CDR3 loop: CASSFYEGSDTQYF. CDR3 nucleotides: TGTGCCAGCAGCTTCTATGAGGGCTCAGATACGCAGTATTTT.